This TCR beta chain is drawn from a study of Ad26.COV2.S vaccination and SARS-CoV-2 variants. Study information: Ad26.COV2.S was injected intramuscularly once or twice, 56 days apart.

This clone was counted only a few times. Treatment defined: roughly 18 received Ad26.COV2.S at low or high dose, single or two shots; several received placebo; per-sample allocation not given. Sample collection was performed on day 63 after the first vaccine or placebo injection. Libraries were prepared by immunoSEQ multiplex PCR; TCRdb keeps only in-frame clonotypes and omits some of them. The table includes around 420,000 clones, roughly 90% detected once. The CDR3 loop spans 13 amino acids. Germline CDR1 is WNHNN and CDR2 is SYGVQD (reference sequence). The V and J ends lost 4 bases and 7 bases, in that order; junction bases with no gene match: 6.

Material: peripheral blood, obtained in a trial of Ad26.COV2.S vaccine versus placebo. The chain has TRBV10-1 and TRBJ1-2; 7 nucleotides align to TRBD1. The clonotype originates from a person aged 18-60 years who received the Ad26.COV2.S COVID-19 vaccine or a placebo. This chain's CDR3 is CASSARTGSGYTF. CDR3 coding DNA: TGCGCCAGCAGTGCACGGACAGGTAGTGGCTACACCTTC.